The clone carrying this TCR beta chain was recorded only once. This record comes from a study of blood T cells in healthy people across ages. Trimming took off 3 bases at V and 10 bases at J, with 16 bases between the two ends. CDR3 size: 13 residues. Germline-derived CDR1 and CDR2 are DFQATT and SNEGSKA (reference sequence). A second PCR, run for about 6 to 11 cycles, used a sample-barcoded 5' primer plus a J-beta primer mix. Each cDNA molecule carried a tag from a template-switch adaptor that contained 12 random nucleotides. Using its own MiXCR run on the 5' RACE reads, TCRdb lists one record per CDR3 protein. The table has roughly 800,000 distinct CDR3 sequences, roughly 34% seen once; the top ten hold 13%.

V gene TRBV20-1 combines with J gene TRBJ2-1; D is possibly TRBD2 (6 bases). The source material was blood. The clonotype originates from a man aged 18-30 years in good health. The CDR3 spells CSASEVWGDEQFF. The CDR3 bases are TGCAGTGCTAGCGAGGTCTGGGGGGACGAGCAGTTCTTC.